This entry describes one T cell receptor (beta chain). Its antigen is not identified. CD8+ and CD4+ T cells from blood underwent TCR beta sequencing, which was carried out in a high-throughput format. Healthy donors constituted the controls, which were matched for age and sex. Negative isolation was applied to CD8+ and CD4+ T cells, and FACS enrichment was applied to TEMRA cells. The CDR3 totals 12 residues. Trimming removed 6 bases at V and 10 bases at J, with 14 bases between. Random hexamers were used to reverse transcribe 0.5 to 1 ug of RNA. TCRdb reanalysed the immunoSEQ multiplex PCR reads using MiXCR and keeps one entry per CDR3 protein. Among around 200,000 distinct CDR3 sequences, approximately 95% were seen once, and the ten largest hold approximately 0.1%. This record belongs to a study of CD8 T cells in Susac syndrome. Whole-study results and caveats: As the study acknowledged, the number of individuals who were part of its TCR sequencing and HLA analysis was relatively small.

The source material was CD4+ T cells from PBMCs. This receptor was identified in a human donor in good health. This chain links TRBV12-3 or TRBV12-4 with TRBJ2-3; D is unresolved. CDR3 coding DNA: TGTGCCAGCAGCCTCGCCCCCGTGTCGCAGTATTTT. Translated, it gives CASSLAPVSQYF.